Sequencing of this T cell receptor (beta chain) was carried out in a study of T-cell memory formation after mild COVID-19. V was trimmed by 0 bases and J by 2 bases, leaving 18 bases between them. The CDR3 has 17 residues. The germline CDR1 and CDR2 sequences are DFQATT and SNEGSKA (reference sequence). Using its own MiXCR run on the 5' RACE reads, TCRdb lists one record per CDR3 protein. The sample contains roughly 510,000 distinct CDR3 sequences, 15% to 20% of which appear only once. This clonotype was seen only a few times. Its specificity is not known. Findings and limits, study-wide: While clones contracting from day 15 to 85 were balanced between CD4 and CD8, later expanders leaned CD4+. Most CD4+ clones that shrank were in CM and EM, while CD8+ ones turned up in EMRA.

The clonotype originates from an adult woman who had mild COVID-19 (a few samples of this study predate the infection). Cell type and time point are not known. The sequenced material came from PBMCs or a T cell subset sorted from them (not recorded which). The chain joins TRBV20-1 to TRBJ2-3; D gene uncertain. The CDR3 bases are TGCAGTGCTAGAGATGTGCAGGCCACTATTCTCACAGATACGCAGTATTTT. The encoded protein is CSARDVQATILTDTQYF.